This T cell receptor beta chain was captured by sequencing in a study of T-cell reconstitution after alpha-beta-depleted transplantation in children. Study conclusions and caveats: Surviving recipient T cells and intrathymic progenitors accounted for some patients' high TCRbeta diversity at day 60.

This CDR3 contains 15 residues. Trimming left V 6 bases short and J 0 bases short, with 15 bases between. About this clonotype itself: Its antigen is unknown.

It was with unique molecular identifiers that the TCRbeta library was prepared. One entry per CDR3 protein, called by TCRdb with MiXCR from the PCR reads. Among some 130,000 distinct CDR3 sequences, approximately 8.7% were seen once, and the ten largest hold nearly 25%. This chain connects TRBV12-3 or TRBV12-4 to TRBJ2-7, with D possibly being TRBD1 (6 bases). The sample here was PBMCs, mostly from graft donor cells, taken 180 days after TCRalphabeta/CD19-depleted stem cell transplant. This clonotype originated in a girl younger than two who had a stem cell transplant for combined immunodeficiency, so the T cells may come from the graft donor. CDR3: CASSYRVGDSYEQYF. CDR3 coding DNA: TGTGCCAGCAGCTACAGGGTGGGGGACTCCTACGAGCAGTACTTC.